These T cell receptor beta chains were read from a single sample in a study of blood T cell repertoires in COVID-19. Only in-frame clones appear in the TCRdb table, and some are missing; sequencing was by immunoSEQ multiplex PCR. Of about 380,000 clones in the sample, around 87% were seen once. Sequenced: PBMCs or T cells enriched from blood (not recorded which). The receptor set was obtained from a man younger than 45 who had recovered from COVID-19. The CDR3 runs from the conserved cysteine through the conserved F or W. The order of the fields is CDR3 protein, V gene, J gene.

cdr3_aa: CASSSSAGVVNEQFF; v_call: TRBV5-4; j_call: TRBJ2-1
cdr3_aa: CASSIEGGGEAFF; v_call: TRBV19; j_call: TRBJ1-1
cdr3_aa: CASSYSTGLNYGYTF; v_call: TRBV6-2/TRBV6-3; j_call: TRBJ1-2
cdr3_aa: CATSYLAGGPYEQFF; v_call: TRBV15; j_call: TRBJ2-1
cdr3_aa: CASSVGQGHSPLHF; v_call: TRBV2; j_call: TRBJ1-6
cdr3_aa: CSVGDWNTEAFF; v_call: TRBV29-1; j_call: TRBJ1-1
cdr3_aa: CATSSSAGLAYEQYF; v_call: TRBV15; j_call: TRBJ2-7
cdr3_aa: CSASSFGNSNQPQHF; v_call: TRBV20-1; j_call: TRBJ1-5
cdr3_aa: CASARGQGEKLFF; v_call: TRBV7-8; j_call: TRBJ1-4
cdr3_aa: CASSLWTSGYNEQFF; v_call: TRBV5-1; j_call: TRBJ2-1
cdr3_aa: CASSSNPYSNQPQHF; v_call: TRBV27; j_call: TRBJ1-5
cdr3_aa: CASSFYRGAQPQHF; v_call: TRBV5-6; j_call: TRBJ1-5
cdr3_aa: CATSMTTRLTQYF; v_call: TRBV6-5; j_call: TRBJ2-5
cdr3_aa: CASSRTGRATNEKLFF; v_call: TRBV5-1; j_call: TRBJ1-4
cdr3_aa: CASSPGTLGANVLTF; v_call: TRBV19; j_call: TRBJ2-6
cdr3_aa: CASSLGLPGSSYEQYF; v_call: TRBV7-9; j_call: TRBJ2-7
cdr3_aa: CASSDPWQGATPSSTDTQYF; v_call: TRBV6-1; j_call: TRBJ2-3
cdr3_aa: CASSADWNSPLHF; v_call: TRBV7-2; j_call: TRBJ1-6
cdr3_aa: CSVGQGSDTQYF; v_call: TRBV29-1; j_call: TRBJ2-3
cdr3_aa: CASSFLRDRAMMGNQPQHF; v_call: TRBV11-2; j_call: TRBJ1-5
cdr3_aa: CASSPPGPGSRYEQYF; v_call: TRBV7-9; j_call: TRBJ2-7
cdr3_aa: CASSDPGGLRSSPLHF; v_call: TRBV10-2; j_call: TRBJ1-6
cdr3_aa: CASKRAGLEQYF; v_call: TRBV6-5; j_call: TRBJ2-7
cdr3_aa: CAWGRQGGQPQHF; v_call: TRBV30; j_call: TRBJ1-5
cdr3_aa: CASSLEGRGTEAFF; v_call: TRBV5-4; j_call: TRBJ1-1
cdr3_aa: CASSLERRGPGELFF; v_call: TRBV11-2; j_call: TRBJ2-2